The clone carrying this T cell receptor (beta chain) was observed at least ten times. Its antigen is undetermined. This sample was taken from a study of T-cell reconstitution after alpha-beta-depleted transplantation in children. Study outcomes and limitations: One year after transplant, T-cell counts and diversity came mostly from newly produced T cells.

Unique molecular identifiers were built into the TCRbeta library. Each CDR3 protein gets one entry after TCRdb re-called the PCR reads with MiXCR. Among 220,000 or so distinct CDR3 sequences, just under 8.5% were seen once, and the ten largest hold 5% to 7%. Trimming left V 2 bases short and J 7 bases short, with 15 bases between. The CDR3 contains 15 residues. CDR1 SGHDT and CDR2 YYEEEE come from the germline V gene. The sample consisted of PBMCs, mostly from graft donor cells, taken 180 days after TCRalphabeta/CD19-depleted stem cell transplant. The clonotype originates from a male patient between 5 and 17 years old who had a stem cell transplant for acute lymphoblastic leukemia, so the T cells may come from the graft donor. This rearrangement joins TRBV5-6 to TRBJ2-2, with D perhaps given as TRBD1 or TRBD2 (5 bases each). The DNA of the CDR3 is TGTGCCAGCAGCTTCGTCTGGGGCGGAGGCGGGGAGCTGTTTTTT. This encodes CASSFVWGGGGELFF.